The 19 T cell receptor beta chains in this list originate from one sample, sequenced in a study of T cell repertoires in cytomegalovirus infection. No antigen has been identified for these receptors. TCRdb ran MiXCR on the reads and lists one entry per CDR3 protein. The profile shows about 50,000 distinct CDR3 sequences, about 19% of them singletons. The specimen was CD8+ T cells from cultured PBMCs, collected from culture after CMV antigen stimulation. The receptors here all came from a human donor in good health (CMV status not recorded). Some clones in this sample may be carry-over from other donors' samples.

The rearrangement links TRBV4-1 to TRBJ1-1, with D possibly TRBD1 on 5 matching bases. Germline CDR1 and CDR2: MGHRA and YSYEKL. The ends were cut back, 3 bases at V and 1 base at J, with 15 bases in the middle. The CDR3 covers 16 residues. CDR3 in amino acids: CASSHPGEEANTEAFF. CDR3 nucleotides: TGCGCCAGCAGCCATCCGGGGGAGGAGGCGAACACTGAAGCTTTCTTT.

This sequence joins TRBV15 and TRBJ1-2; 9 nucleotides align to TRBD1. Per the germline V gene, CDR1 is LNHNV and CDR2 is YYDKDF (reference sequence). The CDR3 sequence is 16 residues long. The V and J ends lost 3 bases and 5 bases, in that order; junction bases with no gene match: 10. CDR3 residues: CATSSPRGTGSYGYTF. Written as DNA, the CDR3 is TGTGCCACCAGCAGCCCCCGAGGGACAGGGTCTTATGGCTACACCTTC. Full variable domain (missing parts from reference TRBV15 and TRBJ1-2): DAMVIQNPRYQVTQFGKPVTLSCSQTLNHNVMYWYQQKSSQAPKLLFHYYDKDFNNEADTPDNFQSRRPNTSFCFLDIRSPGLGDTAMYLCATSSPRGTGSYGYTFGSGTRLTVV.

This clonotype appeared a few times. The rearrangement joins TRBV12-5 to TRBJ2-6; D may be TRBD2 (5 bases). This CDR3 has 11 residues. Deletions cut 6 bases from V and 12 bases from J, with 9 bases between. Germline loops: CDR1 LGHNT, CDR2 FRNRAP. CDR3 nucleotides: TGTGCTAGTGGACATGGAGGCGTCCTGACTTTC. Amino acids: CASGHGGVLTF.

This chain connects TRBV4-1 to TRBJ1-5; no clear D gene. The V gene's germline CDR1 is MGHRA and CDR2 YSYEKL. This CDR3 spans 16 amino acids. The germline V and J ends were trimmed by 0 bases and 3 bases, with 12 bases remaining between them. The CDR3 region is CASSQDSEGLNQPQHF. Written as DNA, the CDR3 is TGCGCCAGCAGCCAAGATTCGGAGGGCCTCAATCAGCCCCAGCATTTT.

The V call is TRBV20-1, the J call TRBJ2-1; D call uncertain. The germline V gene encodes CDR1 DFQATT and CDR2 SNEGSKA (reference sequence). V was pared by 0 bases and J by 10 bases, with 19 bases between. The CDR3 consists of 15 residues. Here the CDR3 DNA reads TGCAGTGCTAGAGATGACGTGGCGTCTAGTCGGGAGCAGTTCTTC. Its protein product is CSARDDVASSREQFF.

The chain is built from TRBV12-3 or TRBV12-4 and TRBJ2-1, with a possible D match to TRBD1 (5 bases). The CDR3 contains 12 residues. V lost 6 bases to trimming and J lost 6 bases, with 9 bases between them. The DNA for the CDR3 is TGTGCCAGCAGCCAGGGAATCAATGAGCAGTTCTTC. Its protein product is CASSQGINEQFF.

V is TRBV7-9 and J is TRBJ1-1; 8 nucleotides line up with TRBD1. Germline loops: CDR1 SEHNR, CDR2 FQNEAQ (reference sequence). Unmatched junction bases numbered 7, after V lost 5 bases and J lost 5 bases. This CDR3 is built from 14 residues. The CDR3 sequence is CASSPQGAETEAFF. DNA of the CDR3: TGTGCCAGCAGCCCCCAGGGGGCCGAGACTGAAGCTTTCTTT.

The chain joins TRBV7-8 to TRBJ1-2; 9 bases match TRBD1. This CDR3 has 15 residues. Germline V gene sequence: CDR1 SGHVS, CDR2 FQNEAQ. Trimming at V came to 6 bases and at J to 4 bases, leaving 9 bases not matched to a gene. CDR3 residues: CASRATGGAGYGYTF. DNA of the CDR3: TGTGCCAGCAGAGCTACAGGGGGCGCGGGCTATGGCTACACCTTC.

The rearrangement links TRBV9 to TRBJ2-1, with TRBD2 identical over 15 bases. The CDR3 length is 19 residues. V was clipped by 4 bases and J by 2 bases; unmatched bases: 10. The germline V gene encodes CDR1 SGDLS and CDR2 YYNGEE. The CDR3 sequence: CASSFRTSGGATAYNEQFF. The CDR3, as DNA: TGTGCCAGCAGCTTTCGGACTAGCGGGGGGGCCACGGCCTACAATGAGCAGTTCTTC.

This clonotype was seen a few times. V usage is TRBV6-8 and J usage is TRBJ1-5; D gene unclear. Germline V lookup: CDR1 MNHGY, CDR2 SAAAGT. Trimming left V 8 bases short and J 9 bases short, with 5 bases between. There are 9 residues in the CDR3. The CDR3: CASGRPQHF. CDR3 sequence (DNA): TGTGCCAGCGGACGGCCCCAGCATTTT.

This chain joins TRBV6-5 and TRBJ1-6; 12 nucleotides match TRBD1. Germline V gives CDR1 MNHEY, CDR2 SVGAGI. The CDR3 covers 20 residues. Germline trimming cut 2 bases from V and 0 bases from J; bases unmatched to any gene: 8. CDR3 nucleotide sequence: TGTGCCAGCAGTTACACACCGGGACAGGGGGCAAGCTCCTATAATTCACCCCTCCACTTT. Encoded protein: CASSYTPGQGASSYNSPLHF.

CDR3 residues: CASGPIPYNEQFF. Here the CDR3 DNA reads TGTGCTAGTGGACCCATTCCCTACAATGAGCAGTTCTTC. The V call is TRBV12-5, the J call TRBJ2-1; D not certain. Germline-derived CDR1 and CDR2 are LGHNT and FRNRAP. This CDR3 region has 13 residues. Trimming took off 6 bases at V and 2 bases at J, with 8 bases between the two ends.

This clonotype was recorded a few times. The V call is TRBV2, the J call TRBJ2-2; 8 nucleotides align to TRBD2. V shed 7 bases, J shed 2 bases, and the junction held 9 bases outside the gene matches. This CDR3 comprises 16 residues. Looked up from germline, CDR1 is SNHLY and CDR2 is FYNNEI. Here the CDR3 DNA reads TGTGCCAGCACCGGAGCGGGGGCCTCAAACACCGGGGAGCTGTTTTTT. This encodes CASTGAGASNTGELFF.

This chain joins TRBV7-2 and TRBJ2-7; unclear D gene. The V end lost 3 bases, the J end lost 4 bases, and 7 bases lay between the germline ends. The length of the CDR3 is 12 residues. CDR1 SGHTA and CDR2 FQGNSA come from the germline V gene. The CDR3, as DNA: TGTGCCAGCAGCTTGGTGGGATACGAGCAGTACTTC. The encoded protein is CASSLVGYEQYF.

The V and J genes are TRBV7-2 and TRBJ2-2; D is ambiguous. Trimming shortened V by 0 bases and J by 5 bases, and 4 bases separated the two germline ends. CDR1 is SGHTA and CDR2 is FQGNSA in the germline V gene. The CDR3 loop spans 13 amino acids. Written as DNA, the CDR3 is TGTGCCAGCAGCTTAGCGGGAACCGGGGAGCTGTTTTTT. This codes for CASSLAGTGELFF.

V is TRBV27 and J is TRBJ2-1; D perhaps matches TRBD1 (6 bases). The CDR3 extends over 11 amino acids. Per germline, CDR1 MNHEY and CDR2 SMNVEV (reference sequence). V was trimmed by 10 bases and J by 9 bases, leaving 13 bases between them. The CDR3 coding sequence is TGTGCCACCCGCTTAGGGGGTGAGCAGTTCTTC. Protein: CATRLGGEQFF.

The chain joins TRBV9 to TRBJ1-4; a possible D gene is TRBD1 (5 bases). V was pared by 4 bases and J by 4 bases, with 14 bases between. Germline V gene lookup returns CDR1 SGDLS and CDR2 YYNGEE. The CDR3 length is 15 residues. In DNA form, the CDR3 reads TGTGCCAGCAGCCCGGGCGGGGCGCATAATGAAAAACTGTTTTTT. Translating gives CASSPGGAHNEKLFF.

The CDR3 DNA reads as TGTGCCACCCTGGGGGACGACGAAAAACTGTTTTTT. Encoded protein: CATLGDDEKLFF. The chain is built from TRBV6-5 and TRBJ1-4, with D maybe TRBD1 (5 bases). V lost 10 bases and J lost 8, with 14 bases in between. This CDR3 contains 12 residues. The V gene's germline CDR1 is MNHEY and CDR2 SVGAGI.

In DNA form, the CDR3 reads TGTGCCACCTCGTGGGACACTGAAGCTTTCTTT. This translates into CATSWDTEAFF. This chain connects TRBV28 to TRBJ1-1; D gene ambiguous. The CDR3 length is 11 residues. V was pared by 10 bases and J by 3 bases, with 9 bases between. Per the germline V gene, CDR1 is MDHEN and CDR2 is SYDVKM.